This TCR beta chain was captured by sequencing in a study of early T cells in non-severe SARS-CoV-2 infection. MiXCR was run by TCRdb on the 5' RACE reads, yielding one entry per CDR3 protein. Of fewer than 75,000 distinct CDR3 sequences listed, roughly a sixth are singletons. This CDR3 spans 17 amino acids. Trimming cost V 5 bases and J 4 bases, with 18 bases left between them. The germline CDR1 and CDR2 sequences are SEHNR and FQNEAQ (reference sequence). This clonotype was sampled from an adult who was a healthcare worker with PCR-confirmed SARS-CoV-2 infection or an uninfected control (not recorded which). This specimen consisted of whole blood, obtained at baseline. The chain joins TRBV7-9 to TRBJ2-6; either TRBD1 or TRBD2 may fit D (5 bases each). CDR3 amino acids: CASSRGRESRGANVLTF. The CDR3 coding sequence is TGTGCCAGCAGCCGGGGCAGGGAGTCGAGAGGGGCCAACGTCCTGACTTTC.